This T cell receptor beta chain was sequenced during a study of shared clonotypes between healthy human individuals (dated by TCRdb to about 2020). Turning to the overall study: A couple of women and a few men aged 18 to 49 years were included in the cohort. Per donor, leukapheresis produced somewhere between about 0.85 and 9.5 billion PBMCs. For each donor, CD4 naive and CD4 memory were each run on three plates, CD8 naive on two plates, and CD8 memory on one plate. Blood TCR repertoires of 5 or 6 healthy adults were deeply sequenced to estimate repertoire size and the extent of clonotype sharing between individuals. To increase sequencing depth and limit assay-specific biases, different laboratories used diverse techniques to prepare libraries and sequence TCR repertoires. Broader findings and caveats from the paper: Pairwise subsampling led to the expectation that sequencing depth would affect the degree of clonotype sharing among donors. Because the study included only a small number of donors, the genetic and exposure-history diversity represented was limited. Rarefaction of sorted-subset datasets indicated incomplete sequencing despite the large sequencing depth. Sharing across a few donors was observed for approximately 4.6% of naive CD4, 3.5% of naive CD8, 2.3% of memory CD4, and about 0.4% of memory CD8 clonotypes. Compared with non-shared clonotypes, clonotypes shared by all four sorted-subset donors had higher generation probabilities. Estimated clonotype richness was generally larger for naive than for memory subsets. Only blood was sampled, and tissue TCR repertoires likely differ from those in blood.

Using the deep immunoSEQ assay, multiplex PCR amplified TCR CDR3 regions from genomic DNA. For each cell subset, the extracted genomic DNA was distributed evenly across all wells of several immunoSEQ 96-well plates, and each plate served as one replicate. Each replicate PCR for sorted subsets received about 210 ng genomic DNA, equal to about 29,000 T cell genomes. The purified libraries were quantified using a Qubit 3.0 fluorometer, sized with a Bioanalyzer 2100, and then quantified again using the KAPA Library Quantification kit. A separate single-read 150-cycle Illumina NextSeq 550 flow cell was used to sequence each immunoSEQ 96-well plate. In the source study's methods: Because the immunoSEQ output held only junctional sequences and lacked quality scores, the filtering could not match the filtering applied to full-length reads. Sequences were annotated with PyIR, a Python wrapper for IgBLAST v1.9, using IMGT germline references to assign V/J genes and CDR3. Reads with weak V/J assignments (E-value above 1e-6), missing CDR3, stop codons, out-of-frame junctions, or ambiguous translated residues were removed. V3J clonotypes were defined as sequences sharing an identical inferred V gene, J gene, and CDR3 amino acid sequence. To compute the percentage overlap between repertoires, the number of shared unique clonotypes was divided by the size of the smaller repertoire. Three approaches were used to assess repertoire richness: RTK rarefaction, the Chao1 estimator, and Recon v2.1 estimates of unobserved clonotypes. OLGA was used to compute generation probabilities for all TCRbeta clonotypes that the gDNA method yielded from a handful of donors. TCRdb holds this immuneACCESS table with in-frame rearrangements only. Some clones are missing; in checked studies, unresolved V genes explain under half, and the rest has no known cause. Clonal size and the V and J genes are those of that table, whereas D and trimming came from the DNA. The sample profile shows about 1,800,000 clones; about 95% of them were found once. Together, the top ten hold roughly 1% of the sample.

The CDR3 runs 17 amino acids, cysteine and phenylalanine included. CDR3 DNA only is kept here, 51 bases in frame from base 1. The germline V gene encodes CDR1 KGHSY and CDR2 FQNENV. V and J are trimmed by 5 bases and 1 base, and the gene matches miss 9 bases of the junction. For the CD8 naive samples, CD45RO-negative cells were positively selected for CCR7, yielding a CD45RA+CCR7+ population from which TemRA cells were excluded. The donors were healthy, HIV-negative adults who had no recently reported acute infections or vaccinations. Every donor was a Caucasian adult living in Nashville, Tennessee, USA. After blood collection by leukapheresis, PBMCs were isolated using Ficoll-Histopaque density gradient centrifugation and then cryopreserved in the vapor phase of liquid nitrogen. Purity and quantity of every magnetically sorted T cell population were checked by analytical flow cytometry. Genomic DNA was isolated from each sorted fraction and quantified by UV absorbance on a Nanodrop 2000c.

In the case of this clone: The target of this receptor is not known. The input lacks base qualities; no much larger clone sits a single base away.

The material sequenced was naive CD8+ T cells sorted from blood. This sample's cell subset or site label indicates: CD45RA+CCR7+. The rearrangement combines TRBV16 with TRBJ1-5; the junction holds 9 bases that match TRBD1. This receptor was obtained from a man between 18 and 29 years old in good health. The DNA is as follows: TGTGCCAGCAGCTCTATGCAGGACAGGGGAAGCAATCAGCCCCAGCATTTT. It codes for CASSSMQDRGSNQPQHF.